This paragraph reports one TCR beta chain. This record comes from a study of blood T cell repertoires in COVID-19. Whole-study context: The United States, Italy and Spain provided the acute and convalescent COVID-19 samples.

Those enrolled, adults aged about 18 to 95 years, came from some 23 US areas. Produced via immunoSEQ multiplex PCR; TCRdb's table is partial and in-frame only. The table lists over 350,000 clones, 88% of them singletons, with over 0.9% in the top ten. The source material was PBMCs or T cells enriched from blood (not recorded which). This clonotype originated in a woman younger than 45 with acute COVID-19.

DNA for the CDR3: TGTGCCAGCAGCATCACAGGGGGGGGCACTGAAGCTTTCTTT. It is translated as CASSITGGGTEAFF. The rearrangement joins TRBV11-1 to TRBJ1-1; 8 positions match TRBD1. CDR3 size: 14 residues. The junction had 6 bases not matched to a gene; V was cut back by 5 bases and J by 4 bases. Germline V gene lookup returns CDR1 SGHAT and CDR2 FQDESV (reference sequence).